A single T cell receptor (beta chain) is shown here with its context. The sample belongs to a study of shared clonotypes between healthy human individuals. The CDR3 has 17 amino acids. J lost 1 base, V lost 1 base, and 2 bases had no gene match. Per the germline V gene, CDR1 is SGHDT and CDR2 is YYEEEE. Only in-frame clones appear in the TCRdb table, and some are missing; sequencing was by immunoSEQ multiplex PCR. The table lists over 2 million clones, less than 95% of them singletons, with around 0.38% in the top ten. The TCR sequence derives from a man aged 18-30 years in good health. Some clones in this sample may be carry-over from other donors' samples. This rearrangement joins TRBV5-6 to TRBJ2-2, with TRBD2 matching over 12 bases. The sequencing input was naive CD4+ T cells from PBMCs. As to subset: CD45RA+ positively selected. CDR3 sequence: CASSLRTSGVNTGELFF. The CDR3 DNA is TGTGCCAGCAGCTTGCGGACTAGCGGGGTGAACACCGGGGAGCTGTTTTTT.